This T cell receptor (beta chain) stems from a study of neurological immune-mediated disorders. This clonotype was counted at least ten times. A single record per CDR3 protein comes from TCRdb applying MiXCR to the 5' RACE reads. The sample holds 42,000 or so distinct CDR3 sequences, approximately 2.4% seen once. The sequence was obtained from a man between 25 and 39 years old with multiple sclerosis. The sequenced material came from PBMCs.

CDR3 DNA sequence: TGCGCCAGCAGCAGAATTGGACAGGGGGTCGGGACTGAAGCTTTCTTT. Protein product: CASSRIGQGVGTEAFF. The rearrangement uses TRBV5-1 and TRBJ1-1, with TRBD1 matching 10 bases. CDR1 is SGHRS, CDR2 YFSETQ, per germline. CDR3 length: 16 amino acids. V was clipped by 4 bases and J by 5 bases; unmatched bases: 11.